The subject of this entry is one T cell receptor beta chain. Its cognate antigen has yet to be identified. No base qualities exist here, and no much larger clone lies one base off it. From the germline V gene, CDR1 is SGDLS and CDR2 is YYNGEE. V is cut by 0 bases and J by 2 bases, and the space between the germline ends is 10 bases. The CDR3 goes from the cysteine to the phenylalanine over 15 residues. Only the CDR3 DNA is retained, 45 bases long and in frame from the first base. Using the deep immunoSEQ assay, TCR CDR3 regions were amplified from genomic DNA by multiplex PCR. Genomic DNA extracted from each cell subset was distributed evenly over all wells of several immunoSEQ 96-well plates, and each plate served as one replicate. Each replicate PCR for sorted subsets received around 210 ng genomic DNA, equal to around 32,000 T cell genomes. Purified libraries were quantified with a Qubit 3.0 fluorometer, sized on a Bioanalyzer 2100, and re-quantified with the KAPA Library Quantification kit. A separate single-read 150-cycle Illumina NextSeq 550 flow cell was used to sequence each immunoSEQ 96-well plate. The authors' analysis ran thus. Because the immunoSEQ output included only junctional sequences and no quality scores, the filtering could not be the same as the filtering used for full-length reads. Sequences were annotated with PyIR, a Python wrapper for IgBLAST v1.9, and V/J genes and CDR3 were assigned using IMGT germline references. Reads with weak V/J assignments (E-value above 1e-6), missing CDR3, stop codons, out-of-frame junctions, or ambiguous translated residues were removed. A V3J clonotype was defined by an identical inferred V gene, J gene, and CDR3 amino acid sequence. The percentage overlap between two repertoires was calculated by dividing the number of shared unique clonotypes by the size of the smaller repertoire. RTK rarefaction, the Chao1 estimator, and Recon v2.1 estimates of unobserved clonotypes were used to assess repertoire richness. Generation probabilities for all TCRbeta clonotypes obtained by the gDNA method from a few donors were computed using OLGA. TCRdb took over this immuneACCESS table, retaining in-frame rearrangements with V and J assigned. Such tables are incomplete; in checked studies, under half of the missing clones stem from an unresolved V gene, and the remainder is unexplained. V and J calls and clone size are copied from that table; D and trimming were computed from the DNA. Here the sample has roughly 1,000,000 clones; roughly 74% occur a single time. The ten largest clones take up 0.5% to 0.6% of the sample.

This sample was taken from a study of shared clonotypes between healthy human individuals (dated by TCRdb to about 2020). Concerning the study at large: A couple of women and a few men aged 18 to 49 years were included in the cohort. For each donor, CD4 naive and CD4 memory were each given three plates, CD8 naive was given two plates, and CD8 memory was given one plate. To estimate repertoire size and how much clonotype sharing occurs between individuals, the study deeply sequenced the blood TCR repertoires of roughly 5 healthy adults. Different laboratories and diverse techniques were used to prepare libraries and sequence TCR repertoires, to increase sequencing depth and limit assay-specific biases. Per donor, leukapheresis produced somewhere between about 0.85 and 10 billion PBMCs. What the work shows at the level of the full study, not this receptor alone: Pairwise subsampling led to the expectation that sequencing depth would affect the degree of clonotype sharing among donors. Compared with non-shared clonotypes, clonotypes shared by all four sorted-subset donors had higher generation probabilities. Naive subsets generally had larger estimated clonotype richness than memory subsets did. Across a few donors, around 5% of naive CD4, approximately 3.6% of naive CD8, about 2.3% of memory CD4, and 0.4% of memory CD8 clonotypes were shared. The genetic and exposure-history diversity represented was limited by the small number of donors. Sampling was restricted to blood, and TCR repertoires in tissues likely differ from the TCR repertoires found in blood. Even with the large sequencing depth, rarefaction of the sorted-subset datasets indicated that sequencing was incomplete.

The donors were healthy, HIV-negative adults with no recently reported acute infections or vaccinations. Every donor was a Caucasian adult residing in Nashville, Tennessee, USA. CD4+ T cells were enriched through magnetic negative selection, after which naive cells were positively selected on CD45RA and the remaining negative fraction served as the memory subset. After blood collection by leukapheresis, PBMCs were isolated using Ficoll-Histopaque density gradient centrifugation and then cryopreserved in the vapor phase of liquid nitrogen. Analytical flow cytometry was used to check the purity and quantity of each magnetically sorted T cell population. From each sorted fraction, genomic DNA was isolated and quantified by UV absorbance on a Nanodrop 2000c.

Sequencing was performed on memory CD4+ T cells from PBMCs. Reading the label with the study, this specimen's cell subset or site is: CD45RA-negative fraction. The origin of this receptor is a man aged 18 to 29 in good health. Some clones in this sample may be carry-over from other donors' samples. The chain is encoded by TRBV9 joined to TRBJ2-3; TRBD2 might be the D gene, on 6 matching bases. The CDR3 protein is CASSVDWTITDTQYF. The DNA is TGTGCCAGCAGCGTAGACTGGACTATCACAGATACGCAGTATTTT.